These 2 T cell receptor beta chains were all obtained from the same sample, sequenced in a study of T cells after yellow fever vaccination. TCRdb called the 5' RACE reads again in MiXCR, with one record for every CDR3 protein. The table has some 320,000 distinct CDR3 sequences, 3.5% to 4.5% seen once. This sample comprised PBMCs, obtained 15 days after the yellow fever booster vaccination. The origin of the receptors is a man aged 18 to 29 who received the YFV17D yellow fever vaccine.

This clonotype was observed many times. This chain connects TRBV7-2 to TRBJ2-2; D may match TRBD1 or TRBD2 (6 bases each). The germline gives CDR1 SGHTA, CDR2 FQGNSA. The CDR3 totals 16 residues. Trimming took 5 bases from V and 5 from J, leaving 18 bases between them. This CDR3 is CASSVRQGGGTGELFF. In nucleotides, the CDR3 is TGTGCCAGCAGCGTACGACAAGGAGGGGGTACCGGGGAGCTGTTTTTT. Based on the CDR3 plus reference TRBV7-2 and TRBJ2-2, the full variable domain is GAGVSQSPSNKVTEKGKDVELRCDPISGHTALYWYRQSLGQGLEFLIYFQGNSAPDKSGLPSDRFSAERTGGSVSTLTIQRTQQEDSAVYLCASSVRQGGGTGELFFGEGSRLTVL.

This clonotype has ten or more counts. The chain carries TRBV20-1 and TRBJ2-4, with 9 bases lining up with TRBD1. V gave up 6 bases and J gave up 8 bases; unmatched junction bases: 8. The germline V gene encodes CDR1 DFQATT and CDR2 SNEGSKA (reference sequence). The CDR3 loop spans 13 amino acids. The CDR3 bases are TGCAGTGCCCGGGACAGGGCTGAATACATTCAGTACTTC. Translated: CSARDRAEYIQYF.